This is a list of T cell receptor beta chains from one sample in a study of blood T cells in healthy people across ages. TCRdb itself ran the 5' RACE reads through MiXCR, one entry per CDR3 protein. The sample consists of some 1.8 million distinct CDR3 sequences, 39% of them appearing once. The specimen was blood. The receptors derive from a human donor in good health. CDR3s leave out the opening cysteine and the closing phenylalanine or tryptophan. The order of the fields is V gene, J gene, CDR3 protein.

v_call: TRBV28
j_call: TRBJ1-5
cdr3_aa: ASYSLGERLYHQPQH

v_call: TRBV5-1
j_call: TRBJ2-7
cdr3_aa: ASRENGAYEQY

v_call: TRBV29-1
j_call: TRBJ1-1
cdr3_aa: SVIGANTGAF

v_call: TRBV3-1
j_call: TRBJ2-4
cdr3_aa: ASSQVGGPSAKNIQY

v_call: TRBV12-3/TRBV12-4
j_call: TRBJ1-6
cdr3_aa: ASTVLYNSPLH

v_call: TRBV12-3/TRBV12-4
j_call: TRBJ1-4
cdr3_aa: ASSSRVDEKLF

v_call: TRBV6-2/TRBV6-3
j_call: TRBJ2-1
cdr3_aa: ASSYELARDEQF

v_call: TRBV20-1
j_call: TRBJ2-3
cdr3_aa: SGGLAGTDTQY

v_call: TRBV4-3
j_call: TRBJ1-1
cdr3_aa: ASSQDRIRAEAF

v_call: TRBV27
j_call: TRBJ2-3
cdr3_aa: ASTVIQGQGTDTQY

v_call: TRBV6-2/TRBV6-3
j_call: TRBJ1-5
cdr3_aa: ASSYTRDRASNQPQH

v_call: TRBV20-1
j_call: TRBJ2-1
cdr3_aa: SARGEGRTYNEQF

v_call: TRBV7-2
j_call: TRBJ2-5
cdr3_aa: ASSHGGLAGGRLETQY

v_call: TRBV2
j_call: TRBJ2-1
cdr3_aa: ASSGRQANNEQF

v_call: TRBV3-1
j_call: TRBJ1-1
cdr3_aa: ASSQDTGVPEAF

v_call: TRBV28
j_call: TRBJ1-5
cdr3_aa: AAQGGGGNQPQH

v_call: TRBV12-3/TRBV12-4
j_call: TRBJ1-2
cdr3_aa: ASSLWPKEDGYT

v_call: TRBV20-1
j_call: TRBJ2-7
cdr3_aa: SARDLTPGYPIVEQY

v_call: TRBV28
j_call: TRBJ2-5
cdr3_aa: ASQDRGEEQY

v_call: TRBV20-1
j_call: TRBJ2-1
cdr3_aa: SARGLEYNEQF

v_call: TRBV2
j_call: TRBJ2-1
cdr3_aa: ASSGVQGYNEQF

v_call: TRBV12-3/TRBV12-4
j_call: TRBJ2-3
cdr3_aa: AGSLDGMSTDTQY

v_call: TRBV28
j_call: TRBJ1-5
cdr3_aa: ASSLNGGKTQH

v_call: TRBV29-1
j_call: TRBJ1-5
cdr3_aa: SVSGQGSNQPQH

v_call: TRBV4-2
j_call: TRBJ2-7
cdr3_aa: ASSQDQLAGIEQY

v_call: TRBV28
j_call: TRBJ2-7
cdr3_aa: ASERGYEQY

v_call: TRBV4-3
j_call: TRBJ1-4
cdr3_aa: ASSQLPGTEFATNEKLF

v_call: TRBV20-1
j_call: TRBJ2-1
cdr3_aa: SARDSGAIYNEQF

v_call: TRBV7-2
j_call: TRBJ1-3
cdr3_aa: ASSAHTPSSGNTIY

v_call: TRBV7-9
j_call: TRBJ1-2
cdr3_aa: ASSIKKGTQYYGYT

v_call: TRBV7-2
j_call: TRBJ1-1
cdr3_aa: ASSLKLLGQPNTEAF

v_call: TRBV12-3/TRBV12-4
j_call: TRBJ2-1
cdr3_aa: ASTPGLANDEQF

v_call: TRBV28
j_call: TRBJ2-3
cdr3_aa: ASSSLFGEAADTQY

v_call: TRBV6-5
j_call: TRBJ2-1
cdr3_aa: ASSPETYGVNEQF

v_call: TRBV29-1
j_call: TRBJ2-2
cdr3_aa: SVGQGTTGELF

v_call: TRBV4-1
j_call: TRBJ1-4
cdr3_aa: ASSQARRVTNEKLF

v_call: TRBV7-2
j_call: NA
cdr3_aa: ASSPRRGLEQY

v_call: TRBV6-2/TRBV6-3
j_call: TRBJ1-6
cdr3_aa: ASGRTGNSPLH

v_call: TRBV29-1
j_call: TRBJ2-7
cdr3_aa: SVMGERGDYEQY

v_call: TRBV7-2
j_call: TRBJ2-3
cdr3_aa: ASSLTPGLAGGRTDTQY

v_call: TRBV18
j_call: TRBJ2-3
cdr3_aa: ASSPVGSGDQWLTDTQY

v_call: TRBV12-3/TRBV12-4
j_call: TRBJ2-1
cdr3_aa: ASSVGTSGNHEQF

v_call: TRBV7-8
j_call: TRBJ2-1
cdr3_aa: ASSQGVMDPYNEQF

v_call: TRBV20-1
j_call: TRBJ2-1
cdr3_aa: GARKPSGGGQEQF

v_call: TRBV5-1
j_call: TRBJ2-3
cdr3_aa: ASGALEALPTDTQY

v_call: TRBV4-1
j_call: TRBJ2-6
cdr3_aa: ASSQGRGQAFSGANVLT

v_call: TRBV7-2
j_call: TRBJ1-4
cdr3_aa: ASSSTAGRTNEKLF

v_call: TRBV20-1
j_call: TRBJ1-5
cdr3_aa: SALRDRDQPQH

v_call: TRBV6-6
j_call: TRBJ1-2
cdr3_aa: ASSSEGANYGYT

v_call: TRBV29-1
j_call: TRBJ1-5
cdr3_aa: SVRGDGDQPQH

v_call: TRBV24-1
j_call: TRBJ2-5
cdr3_aa: ATSDLWSRVETQY

v_call: TRBV27
j_call: TRBJ1-5
cdr3_aa: ASSPDRATQPQH

v_call: TRBV30
j_call: TRBJ2-3
cdr3_aa: ACSPLGDTQY

v_call: TRBV7-2
j_call: TRBJ2-5
cdr3_aa: AGSLDRRGGGEQY

v_call: TRBV4-1
j_call: TRBJ1-2
cdr3_aa: ASSHSGRQGARANYGYT